In its sample, the clone carrying this T cell receptor beta chain was seen many times. What it binds is unknown. The CDR3 is made up of 16 amino acids. The germline gives CDR1 LGHNA, CDR2 YSLEER. V lost 1 base to trimming and J lost 0 bases, with 12 bases between them. Produced via immunoSEQ multiplex PCR; TCRdb's table is partial and in-frame only. The sample offers 40,000 to 55,000 clones and no singletons, the top ten holding about 2%. The sample originates from a study of T cells after posttransplantation cyclophosphamide. Study observations and caveats: Donor CD8+ memory clones often dominated recipient blood repertoires at later times.

This chain joins TRBV4-3 and TRBJ1-1; D is ambiguous. The specimen sequenced was PBMCs. The receptor was isolated from a man in his forties in good health, CMV-negative, and a related stem cell transplant donor. CDR3 nucleotides: TGCGCCAGCAGCCAAGGCTTCGGTACTATGAACACTGAAGCTTTCTTT. Protein product: CASSQGFGTMNTEAFF.